This TCR beta chain was captured by sequencing in a study of T cell changes during pregnancy in multiple sclerosis. Germline assignment: CDR1 MNHEY and CDR2 SMNVEV (reference sequence). CDR3 length: 15 residues. J gave up 1 base and V 2 bases, and 2 bases lay outside the gene matches. TCRdb keeps only in-frame clones here, not all; method: immunoSEQ multiplex PCR. The sample records roughly 59,000 clones, roughly 92% being singletons. This specimen consisted of CD8+ T cells from peripheral blood mononuclear cells, obtained in the second trimester of pregnancy. The source is a female donor with multiple sclerosis, enrolled in a pregnancy study. The chain links TRBV27 to TRBJ2-5; 9 bases are shared with TRBD2. The DNA of the CDR3 is TGTGCCAGCAGTTTAGGAGCGGGAGGCCAAGAGACCCAGTACTTC. Its protein product is CASSLGAGGQETQYF.